This T cell receptor (beta chain) originates from a study of shared clonotypes between healthy human individuals. Only in-frame clones appear in the TCRdb table, and some are missing; sequencing was by immunoSEQ multiplex PCR. The data show millions of clones, roughly 96% seen once. J lost 2 bases, V lost 4 bases, and 7 bases had no gene match. This CDR3 has 17 residues. CDR1 is SGHRS, CDR2 YFSETQ, per germline. The sequence came from a man between 18 and 29 years old in good health. The specimen sequenced was naive CD4+ T cells sorted from blood. Documented subset: CD45RA+ positively selected. The chain combines TRBV5-1 with TRBJ2-3; 13 bases are a match to TRBD2. The CDR3 reads CASSPRLAGGNTDTQYF. The CDR3 nucleotides read TGCGCCAGCAGCCCCCGACTAGCGGGGGGAAACACAGATACGCAGTATTTT.